This TCR beta chain is drawn from a study of Ad26.COV2.S vaccination and SARS-CoV-2 variants. Noted treatment: around 19 received Ad26.COV2.S at low or high dose, single or two shots; 5 received placebo; per-sample allocation not given. After the first vaccine or placebo injection, samples were drawn on day 63. The CDR3 consists of 16 residues. Trimming stripped 1 base from V and 7 bases from J, with 20 bases between. The germline gives CDR1 LGHNA, CDR2 YSLEER. The study's findings and limits: The TCR breadth and depth analyses may have produced an underestimate of total T cell responses.

The assay was immunoSEQ multiplex PCR, and TCRdb's table has in-frame clones only and misses some. The data show around 450,000 clones, roughly nine tenths seen once. About this clone itself: The antigen remains unidentified.

The chain uses TRBV4-3 and TRBJ2-7, with D possibly TRBD2 on 7 matching bases. This clonotype was obtained from a person aged 18-65 years who received the Ad26.COV2.S COVID-19 vaccine or a placebo. The specimen was peripheral blood, collected in a trial of Ad26.COV2.S vaccine versus placebo. Written as DNA, the CDR3 is TGCGCCAGCAGCCAAGGGGTTGGAGGGGGGGGCGTGGAGCAGTACTTC. It translates to CASSQGVGGGGVEQYF.